In this sample, the clone carrying this T cell receptor (beta chain) turned up a few times. This sample was included in a study of identical twins. TCRdb re-called the 5' RACE reads through MiXCR, storing one row per CDR3 protein. The table includes some 260,000 distinct CDR3 sequences, about 14% detected once. The specimen was memory (CD45RO+) T cells sorted from blood. The source is a woman between 18 and 29 years old in good health.

This CDR3 reads CASSQEALLGYGYTF. As DNA, the CDR3 is TGTGCCAGCAGCCAAGAGGCCCTCTTAGGGTATGGCTACACCTTC. The V gene is TRBV14, the J gene TRBJ1-2; D unresolved. Germline assignment: CDR1 SGHDN and CDR2 FVKESK. This CDR3 region has 15 residues. Trimming took 0 bases from V and 5 from J, leaving 13 bases between them.